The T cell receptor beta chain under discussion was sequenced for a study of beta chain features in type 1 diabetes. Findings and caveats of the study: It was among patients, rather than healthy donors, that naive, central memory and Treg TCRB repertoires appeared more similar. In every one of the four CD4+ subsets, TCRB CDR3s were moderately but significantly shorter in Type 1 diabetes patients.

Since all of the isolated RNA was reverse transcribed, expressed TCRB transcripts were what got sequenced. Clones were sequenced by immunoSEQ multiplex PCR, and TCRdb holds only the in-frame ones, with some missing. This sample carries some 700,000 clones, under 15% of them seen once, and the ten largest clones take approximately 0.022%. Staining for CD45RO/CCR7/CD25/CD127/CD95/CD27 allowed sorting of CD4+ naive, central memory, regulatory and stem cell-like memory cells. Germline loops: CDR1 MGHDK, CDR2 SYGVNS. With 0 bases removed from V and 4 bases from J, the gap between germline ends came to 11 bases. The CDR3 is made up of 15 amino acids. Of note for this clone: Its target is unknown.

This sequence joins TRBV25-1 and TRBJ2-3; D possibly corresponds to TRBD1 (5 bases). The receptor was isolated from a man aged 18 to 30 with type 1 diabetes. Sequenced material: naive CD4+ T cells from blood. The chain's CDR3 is CASSEYTGVPDTQYF. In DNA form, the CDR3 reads TGTGCCAGCAGTGAATACACAGGAGTTCCAGATACGCAGTATTTT.